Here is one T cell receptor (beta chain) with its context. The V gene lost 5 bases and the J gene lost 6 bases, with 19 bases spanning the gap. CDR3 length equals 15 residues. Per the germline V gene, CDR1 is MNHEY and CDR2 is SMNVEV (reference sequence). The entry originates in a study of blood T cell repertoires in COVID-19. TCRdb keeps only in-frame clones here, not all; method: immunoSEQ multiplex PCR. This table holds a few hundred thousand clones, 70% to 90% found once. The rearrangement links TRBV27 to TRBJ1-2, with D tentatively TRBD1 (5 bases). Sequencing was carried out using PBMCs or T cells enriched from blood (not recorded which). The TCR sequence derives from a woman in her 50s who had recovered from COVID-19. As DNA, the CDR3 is TGTGCCAGCAGTGCCCACGGGCGGGGGTTGAATGGCTACACCTTC. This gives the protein CASSAHGRGLNGYTF.